The present TCR beta chain was sequenced within a study of neoadjuvant anti-PD-1 for oral cavity cancer. Time point denoted: after neoadjuvant nivolumab, at surgical resection. V was trimmed by 5 bases and J by 1 base, leaving 14 bases between them. CDR3 length: 15 residues. Germline-derived CDR1 and CDR2 are LNHDA and SQIVND (reference sequence). Clones were read by immunoSEQ multiplex PCR, and TCRdb kept only the in-frame ones, dropping some. Of over 65,000 clones listed, 80% to 90% are singletons. The chain uses TRBV19 and TRBJ1-1, with D maybe TRBD1 (6 bases). This specimen was PBMCs, taken after nivolumab (anti-PD-1) treatment. The TCR was taken from a person aged 35-79 years with oral cavity squamous cell carcinoma. This CDR3 reads CASSGRTVRNTEAFF. CDR3 sequence (DNA): TGTGCCAGTAGTGGAAGGACAGTACGGAACACTGAAGCTTTCTTT.